Presented here are 31 T cell receptor beta chains from one specimen sequenced in a study of cytomegalovirus exposure and HLA in healthy donors. PCR primers comprised 60 Vbeta and 13 Jbeta primers. Measured with immunoSEQ multiplex PCR; TCRdb has only the in-frame clones, and not every one. The data contain around 97,000 clones, around 9.6% of them singletons. The specimen was PBMCs. These receptors were collected from a man in his fifties in good health and CMV-seropositive.

J is TRBJ2-7 and V is TRBV28; the match to TRBD1 covers 8 bases. Germline-derived CDR1 and CDR2 are MDHEN and SYDVKM. V lost 5 bases and J lost 2; bases outside the gene matches: 2. The CDR3 has 13 residues. The CDR3 DNA sequence: TGTGCCAGCAGTGGCAGGGGGCCCTACGAGCAGTACTTC. It codes for CASSGRGPYEQYF.

This clone was detected ten times or more. The chain has TRBV2 and TRBJ1-3; TRBD1 agrees at 7 bases. CDR1 is SNHLY, CDR2 FYNNEI, per germline. Trimming cost V 6 bases and J 4 bases; bases outside gene matches: 12. This CDR3 region has 16 residues. Here the CDR3 DNA reads TGTGCCAGCAGCCAGGGACAGCCGAATCTGGGAAACACCATATATTTT. It is translated as CASSQGQPNLGNTIYF.

V is TRBV7-2 and J is TRBJ2-5, with 8 bases fitting TRBD2. The CDR3 extends over 16 amino acids. Trimming removed 3 bases from V and 1 base from J; junction bases left unmatched: 7. The germline V gene encodes CDR1 SGHTA and CDR2 FQGNSA. CDR3 region: CASSFTGTRAQETQYF. As DNA, the CDR3 is TGTGCCAGCAGCTTCACTGGGACTAGGGCCCAAGAGACCCAGTACTTC.

This chain connects TRBV5-1 to TRBJ2-7, with D possibly matching TRBD2 (5 bases). Germline loops: CDR1 SGHRS, CDR2 YFSETQ. Between the trimmed V and J ends, which lost 0 bases and 9 bases, there was a span of 22 bases. This CDR3 has 16 amino acids. The CDR3 reads CASSLGDETTVRVQYF. The CDR3, as DNA: TGCGCCAGCAGCTTGGGGGATGAGACTACCGTCCGCGTGCAGTACTTC.

This sequence joins TRBV30 and TRBJ2-3; a weak D match, TRBD2 (6 bases). Germline-derived CDR1 and CDR2 are GTSNPN and SVGIG (reference sequence). This CDR3 is 12 amino acids long. V was pared by 1 base and J by 4 bases, with 6 bases between. The DNA for the CDR3 is TGTGCCTGGAGTGAGCGGGCAGATACGCAGTATTTT. Translated, it gives CAWSERADTQYF.

The V and J genes are TRBV30 and TRBJ1-1; 9 bases match TRBD1. V lost 0 bases and J lost 0; bases outside the gene matches: 2. There are 15 residues in the CDR3. Germline V gene lookup returns CDR1 GTSNPN and CDR2 SVGIG (reference sequence). CDR3: CAWSVQGAMNTEAFF. The CDR3 coding sequence is TGTGCCTGGAGTGTACAGGGGGCTATGAACACTGAAGCTTTCTTT.

The chain is built from TRBV27 and TRBJ2-7, with 8 bases lining up with TRBD1. The CDR3 consists of 15 residues. The V segment lost 5 bases and the J segment 3 bases; nucleotides outside the gene matches: 9. In germline, CDR1 is MNHEY, CDR2 SMNVEV (reference sequence). The CDR3, as DNA: TGTGCCAGCAGTAGAAAGGGACAGGCGCACTACGAGCAGTACTTC. The encoded protein is CASSRKGQAHYEQYF.

This clone was observed a few times. This sequence joins TRBV18 and TRBJ2-7; D is unclear. Trimming stripped 2 bases from V and 3 bases from J, with 14 bases between. The length of the CDR3 is 15 residues. Germline CDR1 KGHSH, CDR2 LQKENI. The CDR3 coding sequence is TGTGCCAGCTCACCAAAGCCCGGAGAGAACTACGAGCAGTACTTC. Translating gives CASSPKPGENYEQYF. Full variable domain (missing parts from reference TRBV18 and TRBJ2-7): NAGVMQNPRHLVRRRGQEARLRCSPMKGHSHVYWYRQLPEEGLKFMVYLQKENIIDESGMPKERFSAEFPKEGPSILRIQQVVRGDSAAYFCASSPKPGENYEQYFGPGTRLTVT.

The chain uses TRBV7-9 and TRBJ2-5, with 10 bases aligning to TRBD2. The CDR3 has 15 amino acids. Germline V CDR1 and CDR2: SEHNR, FQNEAQ (reference sequence). Unmatched junction bases numbered 4, after V lost 4 bases and J lost 2 bases. For the CDR3, the DNA is TGTGCCAGCAGCTCCTTAGCGGGAGGACAAGAGACCCAGTACTTC. Translation gives CASSSLAGGQETQYF.

This clone has more than one count but fewer than ten. The chain carries TRBV25-1 and TRBJ2-1; TRBD1 matches at 8 bases. Trimming took 6 bases from V and 6 from J; bases not matched to a gene: 4. CDR1 MGHDK and CDR2 SYGVNS come from the germline V gene. The CDR3 loop spans 13 amino acids. The CDR3 reads CASSQQGGNEQFF. For the CDR3, the DNA is TGTGCCAGCAGCCAACAGGGGGGCAATGAGCAGTTCTTC.

This clone was picked up a small number of times. The chain uses TRBV4-2 and TRBJ2-2; 11 bases line up with TRBD1. Germline V lookup: CDR1 LGHNA, CDR2 YNFKEQ. With V trimmed by 0 bases and J by 7 bases, 10 bases remained unmatched. The CDR3 is made up of 18 amino acids. In DNA, the CDR3 is TGTGCCAGCAGCCAAGATCCCGGGACAGGGGGTAATGGCGGGGAGCTGTTTTTT. Its translation: CASSQDPGTGGNGGELFF.

The rearrangement joins TRBV27 to TRBJ2-1; TRBD1 aligns across 10 bases. V shed 3 bases and J 11 bases; nucleotides not matched to a gene: 4. Per the germline V gene, CDR1 is MNHEY and CDR2 is SMNVEV (reference sequence). CDR3 length equals 13 residues. CDR3 protein: CASSLDRGTKQFF. The CDR3 DNA reads TGTGCCAGCAGTTTGGACAGGGGGACTAAGCAGTTCTTC.

The rearrangement joins TRBV9 to TRBJ2-1; 11 positions match TRBD2. Germline V gives CDR1 SGDLS, CDR2 YYNGEE. The CDR3 covers 16 residues. V shed 8 bases, J shed 0 bases, and the junction held 7 bases outside the gene matches. The CDR3 bases are TGTGCCAGTGCTACTAGCGGGGGCAGCTCCTACAATGAGCAGTTCTTC. Translated: CASATSGGSSYNEQFF. Variable domain in full (rest from reference TRBV9 and TRBJ2-1): DSGVTQTPKHLITATGQRVTLRCSPRSGDLSVYWYQQSLDQGLQFLIQYYNGEERAKGNILERFSAQQFPDLHSELNLSSLELGDSALYFCASATSGGSSYNEQFFGPGTRLTVL.

This clone was picked up a small number of times. CDR3 protein: CASSKHNLAANYGYTF. In nucleotides, the CDR3 is TGTGCCAGCAGCAAACACAACCTAGCAGCTAACTATGGCTACACCTTC. The rearrangement links TRBV9 to TRBJ1-2; D ambiguous. V dropped 4 bases and J dropped 0 bases, with 16 bases sitting between them. In germline, CDR1 is SGDLS, CDR2 YYNGEE. The length of the CDR3 is 16 residues.

This clone was counted between two and nine times. The chain uses TRBV5-6 and TRBJ2-5, with TRBD1 matching 8 bases. Per germline, CDR1 SGHDT and CDR2 YYEEEE. The CDR3 has 15 residues. J lost 4 bases, V lost 0 bases, and 5 bases had no gene match. The CDR3 DNA reads TGTGCCAGCAGCTTGGAGGCAGGGGGCCGAGAGACCCAGTACTTC. Translating it yields CASSLEAGGRETQYF. Based on the CDR3 plus reference TRBV5-6 and TRBJ2-5, the full variable domain is DAGVTQSPTHLIKTRGQQVTLRCSPKSGHDTVSWYQQALGQGPQFIFQYYEEEERQRGNFPDRFSGHQFPNYSSELNVNALLLGDSALYLCASSLEAGGRETQYFGPGTRLLVL.

The chain employs TRBV19 and TRBJ1-5; 9 nucleotides agree with TRBD1. This CDR3 has 17 residues. V was pared by 5 bases and J by 5 bases, with 13 bases of the junction left unmatched. In germline, CDR1 is LNHDA, CDR2 SQIVND (reference sequence). The CDR3 DNA reads TGTGCCAGTAGTCCTCAATTTTGGGACAGGGCCTATCAGCCCCAGCATTTT. It encodes CASSPQFWDRAYQPQHF.

The rearrangement uses TRBV28 and TRBJ1-1; TRBD1 matches 11 bases. Germline V gene lookup returns CDR1 MDHEN and CDR2 SYDVKM. Germline trimming cut 6 bases from V and 5 bases from J; bases unmatched to any gene: 11. CDR3 length: 16 amino acids. The CDR3 bases are TGTGCCAGCAGCGAGGGACAGGGGGTTTTTTTGACTGAAGCTTTCTTT. Amino acids: CASSEGQGVFLTEAFF. The entire variable domain, with the rest obtained from reference TRBV28 and TRBJ1-1, is as follows: DVKVTQSSRYLVKRTGEKVFLECVQDMDHENMFWYRQDPGLGLRLIYFSYDVKMKEKGDIPEGYSVSREKKERFSLILESASTNQTSMYLCASSEGQGVFLTEAFFGQGTRLTVV.

This clone turned up a few times. The rearrangement links TRBV7-9 to TRBJ1-6; no clear D gene. CDR1 and CDR2 from the germline V gene are SEHNR and FQNEAQ (reference sequence). Trimming removed 2 bases from V and 9 bases from J, with 11 bases in between. CDR3 length: 14 residues. CDR3 in amino acids: CASSLRSGGSPLHF. CDR3 DNA: TGTGCCAGCAGCTTACGATCGGGAGGTTCACCCCTCCACTTT.

This clone has more than one count but fewer than ten. In the same sample, other DNA sequences code for this CDR3. J is TRBJ1-1 and V is TRBV7-3, with 8 bases matching TRBD1. The V segment lost 4 bases and the J segment 1 base; nucleotides outside the gene matches: 2. The germline V gene encodes CDR1 SGHTA and CDR2 FQGTGA. The CDR3 length is 14 residues. CDR3 sequence reads: CASSSTGGNTEAFF. CDR3 bases: TGTGCCAGCAGCTCCACAGGGGGGAACACTGAAGCTTTCTTT.

This clone was detected only a few times. V gene TRBV7-8 combines with J gene TRBJ2-1; 13 bases align to TRBD2. This CDR3 is 17 amino acids long. Germline CDR1 SGHVS, CDR2 FQNEAQ. V lost 5 bases to trimming and J lost 5 bases; unmatched junction nucleotides: 9. CDR3 loop: CASSKRGGLAGNNEQFF. CDR3 DNA sequence: TGTGCCAGCAGCAAAAGGGGGGGACTAGCGGGGAACAATGAGCAGTTCTTC.

This clone was counted a few times. The rearrangement links TRBV19 to TRBJ1-1, with D perhaps TRBD1 (5 bases). V shed 3 bases and J shed 7 bases, with 12 bases lying between them. Germline CDR1 LNHDA, CDR2 SQIVND (reference sequence). This CDR3 is 13 amino acids long. The CDR3 nucleotides are TGTGCCAGTAGTATTGGCAGGGTTGGTGAAGCTTTCTTT. Protein product: CASSIGRVGEAFF.

The V gene is TRBV5-1, the J gene TRBJ2-2; the D gene is possibly TRBD2 (5 bases). V lost 3 bases, J lost 2 bases, and 17 bases lay in between. CDR1 and CDR2 (germline): SGHRS, YFSETQ. This CDR3 is 17 amino acids long. CDR3 in amino acids: CASSSQPGGRNTGELFF. In nucleotides, the CDR3 is TGCGCCAGCAGCTCTCAGCCGGGCGGGCGTAACACCGGGGAGCTGTTTTTT.

This clone turned up a few times. V usage is TRBV4-1 and J usage is TRBJ1-1, with D possibly matching TRBD1 (6 bases). Germline V gene data show CDR1 as MGHRA and CDR2 as YSYEKL. Trimming shortened V by 4 bases and J by 5 bases, and 11 bases separated the two germline ends. The CDR3 spans 13 residues. The CDR3 DNA follows: TGCGCCAGCAGCCCATTGCAGGGGACTGAAGCTTTCTTT. Translated, it gives CASSPLQGTEAFF.

This clone was found a few times. V is TRBV11-2 and J is TRBJ2-1; D gene unclear. Deletions cut 1 base from V and 5 bases from J, with 6 bases between. Germline V gene lookup returns CDR1 SGHAT and CDR2 FQNNGV. There are 13 residues in the CDR3. The CDR3 spells CASSLVGNNEQFF. For the CDR3, the DNA is TGTGCCAGCAGCTTAGTGGGCAACAATGAGCAGTTCTTC.

This clone was counted only a few times. V and J are TRBV28 and TRBJ1-2; perhaps TRBD1 as D (5 bases). In germline, CDR1 is MDHEN, CDR2 SYDVKM. The CDR3 covers 13 residues. V lost 3 bases, J lost 8 bases, and 13 bases lay in between. CDR3 nucleotides: TGTGCCAGCAGTTTGGGCAGGGAGGGCGGCTACACCTTC. Protein sequence: CASSLGREGGYTF.

This clone was detected only a few times. The chain carries TRBV28 and TRBJ1-1, with 7 bases fitting TRBD1. The trim removed 7 bases at V and 0 bases at J, leaving 5 bases unmatched. This CDR3 is built from 14 residues. Germline values: CDR1 MDHEN, CDR2 SYDVKM. The CDR3 region has the DNA TGTGCCAGCATCAGGGGGGCATTGAACACTGAAGCTTTCTTT. Amino acids: CASIRGALNTEAFF. Full variable domain (remainder filled in from reference TRBV28 and TRBJ1-1): DVKVTQSSRYLVKRTGEKVFLECVQDMDHENMFWYRQDPGLGLRLIYFSYDVKMKEKGDIPEGYSVSREKKERFSLILESASTNQTSMYLCASIRGALNTEAFFGQGTRLTVV.

Concerning this clone itself: One end of the junction is discordant with germline, which a read error may explain. The rearrangement uses TRBV28 and TRBJ1-5, with D perhaps matching TRBD1 (5 bases). The germline gives CDR1 MDHEN, CDR2 SYDVKM. There are 15 residues in the CDR3. This CDR3 is CASSQDWGDHQPRHF. The CDR3, as DNA: TGTGCCAGCAGTCAGGACTGGGGGGATCATCAGCCCCGGCATTTT.

The V call is TRBV11-2, the J call TRBJ2-5; 7 nucleotides agree with TRBD1. Trimming cost V 1 base and J 5 bases; bases outside gene matches: 7. Per germline, CDR1 SGHAT and CDR2 FQNNGV. There are 15 residues in the CDR3. The DNA of the CDR3 is TGTGCCAGCAGCTTAGGGGGACAGAACCGGGAGACCCAGTACTTC. It yields the protein CASSLGGQNRETQYF. The complete variable domain, with remaining parts taken from reference TRBV11-2 and TRBJ2-5, reads EAGVAQSPRYKIIEKRQSVAFWCNPISGHATLYWYQQILGQGPKLLIQFQNNGVVDDSQLPKDRFSAERLKGVDSTLKIQPAKLEDSAVYLCASSLGGQNRETQYFGPGTRLLVL.

This clone occurred a few times. The chain recombines TRBV5-6 with TRBJ2-7; TRBD1 matches at 8 bases. V gave up 5 bases and J gave up 7 bases; unmatched junction bases: 20. From germline, CDR1 is SGHDT and CDR2 YYEEEE. This CDR3 is built from 17 residues. This chain's CDR3 is CASSFRPTGVFPGEQYF. For the CDR3, the DNA is TGTGCCAGCAGTTTTCGACCGACAGGGGTTTTCCCGGGGGAGCAGTACTTC. Using reference TRBV5-6 and TRBJ2-7 for the parts outside the CDR3, the full variable domain is DAGVTQSPTHLIKTRGQQVTLRCSPKSGHDTVSWYQQALGQGPQFIFQYYEEEERQRGNFPDRFSGHQFPNYSSELNVNALLLGDSALYLCASSFRPTGVFPGEQYFGPGTRLTVT.

The chain recombines TRBV5-6 with TRBJ1-2; D perhaps matches TRBD1 (6 bases). Germline V gene data show CDR1 as SGHDT and CDR2 as YYEEEE. The CDR3 length is 16 residues. Trimming removed 4 bases at V and 6 bases at J, with 22 bases between. The CDR3 is CASSLGHRAGVHGYTF. The CDR3 DNA reads as TGTGCCAGCAGCCTGGGCCACAGGGCTGGGGTTCATGGCTACACCTTC.

The chain is built from TRBV7-3 and TRBJ2-3; D perhaps matches TRBD2 (6 bases). The V gene lost 2 bases and the J gene lost 6 bases, with 12 bases spanning the gap. Germline V gene lookup returns CDR1 SGHTA and CDR2 FQGTGA. There are 14 residues in the CDR3. This chain's CDR3 is CASSLGGSADTQYF. The CDR3 nucleotides are TGTGCCAGCAGCTTAGGGGGGAGTGCGGATACGCAGTATTTT.